This T cell receptor (beta chain) is drawn from a study of identical twins. Findings of the study overall: Monozygotic twins shared more out-of-frame TCR alpha than recombination models predicted.

The germline V gene has CDR1 SGHRS and CDR2 YFSETQ. V was pared by 2 bases and J by 3 bases, with 13 bases between. CDR3 size: 15 residues. Via MiXCR, TCRdb re-called the 5' RACE reads, giving one row per CDR3 protein. The repertoire holds 500,000 or so distinct CDR3 sequences, with under 25% as singletons. As concerns this clonotype: As yet, its antigen is unknown.

These data also featured in a second study, about T cells expressing NK-cell markers.

Material for sequencing was CD4+ T cells sorted from blood. The origin of this receptor is a woman aged 18-29 years in good health. The V and J genes are TRBV5-1 and TRBJ2-3; D might be TRBD1 or TRBD2, each matching 6 bases. As DNA, the CDR3 is TGCGCCAGCAGCTTTCTGGGGGGCTCGACAGATACGCAGTATTTT. This codes for CASSFLGGSTDTQYF.